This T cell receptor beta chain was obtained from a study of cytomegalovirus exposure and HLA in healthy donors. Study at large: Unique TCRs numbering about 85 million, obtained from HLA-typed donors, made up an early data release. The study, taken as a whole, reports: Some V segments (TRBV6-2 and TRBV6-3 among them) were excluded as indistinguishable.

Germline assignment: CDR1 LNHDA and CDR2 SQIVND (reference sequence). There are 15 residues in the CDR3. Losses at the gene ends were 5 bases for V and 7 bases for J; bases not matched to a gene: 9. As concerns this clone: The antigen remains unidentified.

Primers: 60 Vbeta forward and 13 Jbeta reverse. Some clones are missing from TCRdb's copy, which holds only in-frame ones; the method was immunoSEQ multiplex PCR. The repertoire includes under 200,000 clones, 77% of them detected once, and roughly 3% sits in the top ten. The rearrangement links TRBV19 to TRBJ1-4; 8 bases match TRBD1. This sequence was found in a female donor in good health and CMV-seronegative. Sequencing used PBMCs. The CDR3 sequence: CASSPTGTGVEKLFF. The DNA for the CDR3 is TGTGCCAGTAGTCCAACCGGGACAGGTGTTGAAAAACTGTTTTTT. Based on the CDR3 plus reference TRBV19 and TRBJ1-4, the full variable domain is DGGITQSPKYLFRKEGQNVTLSCEQNLNHDAMYWYRQDPGQGLRLIYYSQIVNDFQKGDIAEGYSVSREKKESFPLTVTSAQKNPTAFYLCASSPTGTGVEKLFFGSGTQLSVL.